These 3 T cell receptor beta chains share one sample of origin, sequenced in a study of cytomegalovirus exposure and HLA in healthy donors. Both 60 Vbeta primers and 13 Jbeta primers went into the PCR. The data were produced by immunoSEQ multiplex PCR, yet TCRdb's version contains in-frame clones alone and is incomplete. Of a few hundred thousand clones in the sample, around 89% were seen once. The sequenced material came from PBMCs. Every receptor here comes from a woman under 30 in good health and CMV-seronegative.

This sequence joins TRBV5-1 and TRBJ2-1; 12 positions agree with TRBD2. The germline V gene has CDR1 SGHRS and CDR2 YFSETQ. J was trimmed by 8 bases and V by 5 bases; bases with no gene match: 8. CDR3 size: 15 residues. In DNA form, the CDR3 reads TGCGCCAGCAGTCAGGCTAGCGGGGGGGCCTATGAGCAGTTCTTC. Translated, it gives CASSQASGGAYEQFF.

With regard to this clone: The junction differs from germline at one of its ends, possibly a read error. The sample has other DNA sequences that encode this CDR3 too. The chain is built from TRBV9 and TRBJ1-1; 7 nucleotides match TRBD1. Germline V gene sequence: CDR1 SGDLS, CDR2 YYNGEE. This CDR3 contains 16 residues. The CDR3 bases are TGTGCCAGCAGCGTAGGGAGGGGGCAGACTAACACCGAAGCTTTCTTT. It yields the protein CASSVGRGQTNTEAFF.

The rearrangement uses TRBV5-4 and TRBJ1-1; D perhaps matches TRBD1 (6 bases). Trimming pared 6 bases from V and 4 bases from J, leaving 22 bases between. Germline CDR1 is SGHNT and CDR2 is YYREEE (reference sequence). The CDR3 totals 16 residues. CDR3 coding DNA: TGTGCCAGCATCCGCAGGGGCGGGGGTATATTCACTGAAGCTTTCTTT. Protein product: CASIRRGGGIFTEAFF.